The source of this TCR beta chain is a study of human T cells and chemical hapten exposure. The overall study: The study enrolled mostly female patients with alopecia areata, totalis or universalis. Study-wide points: Following DPC sensitization, TCRs present above 1 in 1000 frequency showed no change. Significantly more large CDR3 similarity clusters arose among expanded TCRs than among controls.

This clonotype appeared a few times. Its antigen is still unknown. In the library, unique molecular identifiers were attached to individual cDNA molecules. TCRdb itself ran the RACE reads through MiXCR, one entry per CDR3 protein. The sample has about 120,000 distinct CDR3 sequences; approximately 10% are singletons. The V end lost 2 bases, the J end lost 3 bases, and 19 bases lay between the germline ends. Germline V gene data show CDR1 as SGHTA and CDR2 as FQGTGA. The CDR3 spans 17 residues. Time point defined: patch test 3, about 24 weeks after DPC sensitization. Described treatment: therapeutic diphenylcyclopropenone sensitization with weekly scalp DPC.

The chain has TRBV7-3 and TRBJ1-1; D is ambiguous. The origin of this receptor is a woman in her forties or fifties with alopecia areata. Some clones in this sample may be carry-over from other donors' samples. The sample in question was whole blood, obtained in connection with sensitization to the hapten diphenylcyclopropenone (DPC). The CDR3 here is CASSLGLVVRADTEAFF. Here the CDR3 DNA reads TGTGCCAGCAGCTTAGGGTTGGTGGTGCGGGCAGACACTGAAGCTTTCTTT.